Detailed here is one T cell receptor (beta chain). The sample holds other DNA sequences that translate to the same CDR3. Across about 22 US areas, participants ranged in age from roughly 18 to 95 years. Germline V gives CDR1 SGDLS, CDR2 YYNGEE. The CDR3 runs 15 residues. V was clipped by 2 bases and J by 3 bases; unmatched bases: 3. This sample was taken from a study of blood T cell repertoires in COVID-19. Authors' processing steps: Scientists estimated how many nucleated cells there were by amplifying reference gene primers. Only in-frame clones appear in the TCRdb table, and some are missing; sequencing was by immunoSEQ multiplex PCR. The DNA gave D and trimming, while V, J and clone size come from that table. The sample yields some 340,000 clones, roughly four fifths seen once.

The receptor was isolated from a woman aged 45-65 years who had recovered from COVID-19. Material: PBMCs or T cells enriched from blood (not recorded which). The chain employs TRBV9 and TRBJ2-1; 9 bases agree with TRBD2. CDR3 coding DNA: TGTGCCAGCAGCGTTAGCGGGGGAGGCTACAATGAGCAGTTCTTC. Residues: CASSVSGGGYNEQFF. The full variable domain, in which reference TRBV9 and TRBJ2-1 provide the parts outside the CDR3, is DSGVTQTPKHLITATGQRVTLRCSPRSGDLSVYWYQQSLDQGLQFLIQYYNGEERAKGNILERFSAQQFPDLHSELNLSSLELGDSALYFCASSVSGGGYNEQFFGPGTRLTVL.